This T cell receptor beta chain was identified in a study of technical replicates of blood from four donors. Assay used: immunoSEQ multiplex PCR; TCRdb lists only in-frame clones, some missing. The sample carries under 90,000 clones, just over 95% recorded once. The germline V and J ends were trimmed by 3 bases and 3 bases, with 8 bases remaining between them. Germline V gene data show CDR1 as KGHSH and CDR2 as LQKENI. This CDR3 spans 13 amino acids. The V gene is TRBV18, the J gene TRBJ1-1; D ambiguous. The receptor's source is a human donor in good health. Sample: T cells isolated from PBMCs. CDR3 bases: TGTGCCAGCTCACCGGGGAGGGACACTGAAGCTTTCTTT. Residues: CASSPGRDTEAFF. Combining the CDR3 with reference TRBV18 and TRBJ1-1 gives the whole variable domain NAGVMQNPRHLVRRRGQEARLRCSPMKGHSHVYWYRQLPEEGLKFMVYLQKENIIDESGMPKERFSAEFPKEGPSILRIQQVVRGDSAAYFCASSPGRDTEAFFGQGTRLTVV.